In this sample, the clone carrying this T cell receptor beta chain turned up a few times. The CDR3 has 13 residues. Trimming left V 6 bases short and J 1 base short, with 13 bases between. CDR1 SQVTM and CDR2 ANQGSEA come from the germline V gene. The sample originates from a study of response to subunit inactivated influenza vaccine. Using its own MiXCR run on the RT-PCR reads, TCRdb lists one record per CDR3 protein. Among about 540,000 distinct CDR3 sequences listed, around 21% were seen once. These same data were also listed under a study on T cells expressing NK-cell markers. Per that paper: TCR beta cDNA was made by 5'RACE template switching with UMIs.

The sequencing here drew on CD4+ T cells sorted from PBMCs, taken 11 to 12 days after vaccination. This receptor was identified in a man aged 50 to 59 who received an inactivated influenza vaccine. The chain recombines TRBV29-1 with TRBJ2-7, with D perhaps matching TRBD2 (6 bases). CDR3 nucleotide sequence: TGCAGCGTGCGTCATGGGGGGTCCTACGAGCAGTACTTC. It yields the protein CSVRHGGSYEQYF.